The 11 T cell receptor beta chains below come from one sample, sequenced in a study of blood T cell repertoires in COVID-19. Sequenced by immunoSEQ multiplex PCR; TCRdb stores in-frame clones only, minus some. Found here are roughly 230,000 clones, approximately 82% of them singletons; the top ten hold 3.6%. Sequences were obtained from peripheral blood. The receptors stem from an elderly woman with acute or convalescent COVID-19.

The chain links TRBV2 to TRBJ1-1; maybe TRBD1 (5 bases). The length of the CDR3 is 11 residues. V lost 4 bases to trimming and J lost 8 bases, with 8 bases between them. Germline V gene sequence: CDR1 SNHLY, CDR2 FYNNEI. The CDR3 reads CASSVTVEAFF. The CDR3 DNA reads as TGTGCCAGCAGTGTGACAGTCGAAGCTTTCTTT.

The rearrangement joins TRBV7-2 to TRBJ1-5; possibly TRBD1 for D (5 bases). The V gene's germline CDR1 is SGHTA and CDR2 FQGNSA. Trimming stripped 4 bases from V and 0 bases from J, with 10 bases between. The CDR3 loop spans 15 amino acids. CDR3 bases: TGTGCCAGCAGCTCCGGACATAATAGCAATCAGCCCCAGCATTTT. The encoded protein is CASSSGHNSNQPQHF.

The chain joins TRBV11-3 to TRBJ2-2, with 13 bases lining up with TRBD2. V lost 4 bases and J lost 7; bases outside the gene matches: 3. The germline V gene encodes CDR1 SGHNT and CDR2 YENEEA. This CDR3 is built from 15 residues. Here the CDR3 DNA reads TGTGCCAGCAGCTCAGGACTAGCGGGGGTCGGGGAGCTGTTTTTT. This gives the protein CASSSGLAGVGELFF.

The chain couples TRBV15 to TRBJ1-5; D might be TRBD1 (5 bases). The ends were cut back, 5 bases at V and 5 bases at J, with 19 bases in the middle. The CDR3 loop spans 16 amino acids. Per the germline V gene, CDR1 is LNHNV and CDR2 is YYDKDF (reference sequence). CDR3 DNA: TGTGCCACCAGCCCGATTATTCCCCGGGGGGATCAGCCCCAGCATTTT. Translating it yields CATSPIIPRGDQPQHF.

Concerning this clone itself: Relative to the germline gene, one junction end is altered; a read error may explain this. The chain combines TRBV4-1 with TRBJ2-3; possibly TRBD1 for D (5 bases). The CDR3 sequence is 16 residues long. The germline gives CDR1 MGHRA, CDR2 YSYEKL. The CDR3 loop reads CASSQELKAATATQYF. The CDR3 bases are TGCGCCAGCAGCCAAGAGTTGAAGGCAGCGACAGCTACGCAGTATTTT.

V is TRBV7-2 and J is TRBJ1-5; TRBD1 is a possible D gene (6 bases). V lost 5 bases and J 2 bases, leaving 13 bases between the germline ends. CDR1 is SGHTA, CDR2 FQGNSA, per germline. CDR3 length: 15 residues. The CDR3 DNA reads TGTGCCAGCAGCCCTTTGGGGGCTGGCAATCAGCCCCAGCATTTT. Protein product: CASSPLGAGNQPQHF.

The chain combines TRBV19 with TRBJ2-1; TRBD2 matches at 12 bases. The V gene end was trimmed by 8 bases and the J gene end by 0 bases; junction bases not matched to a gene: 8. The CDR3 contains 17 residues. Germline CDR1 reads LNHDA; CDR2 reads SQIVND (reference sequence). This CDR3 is CASRHLAGGSSYNEQFF. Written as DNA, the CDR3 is TGTGCCAGTCGCCATCTAGCGGGGGGGTCCTCCTACAATGAGCAGTTCTTC.

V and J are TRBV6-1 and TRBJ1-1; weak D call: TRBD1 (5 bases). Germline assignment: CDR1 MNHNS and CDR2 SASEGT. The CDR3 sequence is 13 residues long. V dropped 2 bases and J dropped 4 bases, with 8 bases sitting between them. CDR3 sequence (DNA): TGTGCCAGCAGTGAATTTCAGGGCACTGAAGCTTTCTTT. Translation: CASSEFQGTEAFF.

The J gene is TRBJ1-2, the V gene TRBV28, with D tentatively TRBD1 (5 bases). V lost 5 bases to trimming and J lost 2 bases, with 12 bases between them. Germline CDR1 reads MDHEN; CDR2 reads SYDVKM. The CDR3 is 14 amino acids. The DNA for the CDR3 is TGTGCCAGCAGTCTTCCGACAGTAAACTATGGCTACACCTTC. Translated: CASSLPTVNYGYTF.

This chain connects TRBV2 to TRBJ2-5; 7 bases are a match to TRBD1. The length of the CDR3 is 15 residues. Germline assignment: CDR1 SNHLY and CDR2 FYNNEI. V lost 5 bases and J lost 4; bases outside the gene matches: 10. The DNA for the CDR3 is TGTGCCAGCAGTATTGACAGGGCAGTATTAGAGACCCAGTACTTC. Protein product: CASSIDRAVLETQYF.

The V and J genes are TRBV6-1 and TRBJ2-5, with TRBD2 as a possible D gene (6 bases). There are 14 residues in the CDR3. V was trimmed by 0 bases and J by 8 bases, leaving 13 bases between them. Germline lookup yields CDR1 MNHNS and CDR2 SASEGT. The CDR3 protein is CASSEARRERTQYF. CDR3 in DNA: TGTGCCAGCAGTGAAGCGCGGAGGGAGAGAACCCAGTACTTC.